The 17 T cell receptor beta chains below come from one sample, sequenced in a study of blood T cell repertoires in COVID-19. The repertoire was sequenced with immunoSEQ multiplex PCR; TCRdb's copy has only in-frame clones and lacks some. The table lists about 160,000 clones, about 83% of them singletons. The sample comprised peripheral blood. The receptor set was obtained from a woman aged 80 or over with acute or convalescent COVID-19.

This clone has more than one count but fewer than ten. The V call is TRBV7-2, the J call TRBJ2-2; D possibly corresponds to TRBD1 (5 bases). Trimming pared 5 bases from V and 7 bases from J, leaving 14 bases between. The CDR3 covers 14 residues. The germline CDR1 and CDR2 sequences are SGHTA and FQGNSA. CDR3 DNA sequence: TGTGCCAGCAGCCCTCAGGGAATTGTCGGGGAGCTGTTTTTT. This gives the protein CASSPQGIVGELFF.

The V gene is TRBV27, the J gene TRBJ1-5, with a weak D call TRBD1 (5 bases). In germline, CDR1 is MNHEY, CDR2 SMNVEV (reference sequence). V lost 3 bases, J lost 7 bases, and 16 bases lay in between. The CDR3 has 15 residues. The CDR3 is CASSFAGRGDQPQHF. The DNA for the CDR3 is TGTGCCAGCAGTTTCGCCGGGAGGGGTGACCAGCCCCAGCATTTT.

The J gene is TRBJ2-1, the V gene TRBV19, with 11 bases fitting TRBD2. CDR1 and CDR2 (germline): LNHDA, SQIVND (reference sequence). The CDR3 consists of 17 residues. J gave up 7 bases and V 3 bases, and 11 bases lay outside the gene matches. The CDR3 DNA is TGTGCCAGTAGTATGAGTAGCGGGAGGGCCCTCGTGAATGAGCAGTTCTTC. It encodes CASSMSSGRALVNEQFF. Combining the CDR3 with reference TRBV19 and TRBJ2-1 gives the whole variable domain DGGITQSPKYLFRKEGQNVTLSCEQNLNHDAMYWYRQDPGQGLRLIYYSQIVNDFQKGDIAEGYSVSREKKESFPLTVTSAQKNPTAFYLCASSMSSGRALVNEQFFGPGTRLTVL.

This sequence joins TRBV5-1 and TRBJ1-1, with 8 bases identical to TRBD1. Germline CDR1 reads SGHRS; CDR2 reads YFSETQ. This CDR3 has 14 amino acids. V dropped 4 bases and J dropped 6; count of bases not matched to a gene: 8. The CDR3 DNA reads as TGCGCCAGCAGCCTTCCGGGACAGGTGGCTGAAGCTTTCTTT. Translated: CASSLPGQVAEAFF.

The gene calls are TRBV13 and TRBJ1-2, with 8 nucleotides matching TRBD1. Trimming cost V 2 bases and J 4 bases; bases outside gene matches: 9. The CDR3 sequence is 16 residues long. Germline CDR1 is PRHDT and CDR2 is FYEKMQ (reference sequence). The chain's CDR3 is CASSLQQGGYFYGYTF. CDR3 nucleotides: TGTGCCAGCAGCTTACAACAGGGGGGTTACTTCTATGGCTACACCTTC.

This chain uses TRBV18 with TRBJ1-5, with 7 bases fitting TRBD1. With V trimmed by 5 bases and J by 2 bases, 9 bases remained unmatched. The CDR3 loop spans 16 amino acids. The germline V gene encodes CDR1 KGHSH and CDR2 LQKENI. CDR3 residues: CASSSQTGIGNQPQHF. For the CDR3, the DNA is TGTGCCAGCTCATCTCAGACAGGGATCGGCAATCAGCCCCAGCATTTT.

The chain combines TRBV7-3 with TRBJ2-1, with a tentative D call TRBD2 (6 bases). V shed 4 bases and J shed 0 bases, with 10 bases lying between them. There are 15 residues in the CDR3. Germline CDR1 SGHTA, CDR2 FQGTGA. CDR3 sequence: CASSSGLSSYNEQFF. The CDR3 bases are TGTGCCAGCAGCTCGGGACTGAGCTCCTACAATGAGCAGTTCTTC. Looking up the rest from reference TRBV7-3 and TRBJ2-1 gives the full variable domain: GAGVSQTPSNKVTEKGKYVELRCDPISGHTALYWYRQSLGQGPEFLIYFQGTGAADDSGLPNDRFFAVRPEGSVSTLKIQRTERGDSAVYLCASSSGLSSYNEQFFGPGTRLTVL.

This chain connects TRBV28 to TRBJ1-6, with 9 bases that match TRBD1. CDR1 and CDR2 from the germline V gene are MDHEN and SYDVKM. This CDR3 contains 17 residues. The trim removed 5 bases at V and 4 bases at J, leaving 9 bases unmatched. The CDR3 region is CASSGPGTGIYNSPLHF. The CDR3 bases are TGTGCCAGCAGTGGACCCGGGACAGGGATATATAATTCACCCCTCCACTTT. The variable domain in full, completed from reference TRBV28 and TRBJ1-6, reads DVKVTQSSRYLVKRTGEKVFLECVQDMDHENMFWYRQDPGLGLRLIYFSYDVKMKEKGDIPEGYSVSREKKERFSLILESASTNQTSMYLCASSGPGTGIYNSPLHFGNGTRLTVT.

The CDR3 here is CASSQGGGLGQPQHF. The CDR3 DNA follows: TGTGCCAGTAGCCAAGGGGGGGGGCTCGGACAGCCCCAGCATTTT. This rearrangement joins TRBV19 to TRBJ1-5; possible D gene TRBD1, 6 bases. Deletions cut 6 bases from V and 7 bases from J, with 19 bases between. CDR1 is LNHDA, CDR2 SQIVND, per germline (reference sequence). The CDR3 extends over 15 amino acids.

V usage is TRBV7-9 and J usage is TRBJ2-1; tentatively, D is TRBD1 (6 bases). This CDR3 contains 16 residues. The V end was cut by 5 bases, the J end by 6 bases, with 20 bases between. Per germline, CDR1 SEHNR and CDR2 FQNEAQ (reference sequence). The CDR3 DNA reads as TGTGCCAGCAGCCCTCAACAGGGCGTGGTGGCCAATGAGCAGTTCTTC. It yields the protein CASSPQQGVVANEQFF.

J is TRBJ2-6 and V is TRBV27; the D is unclear. Deletions cut 10 bases from V and 0 bases from J, with 7 bases between. This CDR3 has 13 residues. Per germline, CDR1 MNHEY and CDR2 SMNVEV (reference sequence). The CDR3 sequence is CAIRSSGANVLTF. The CDR3 DNA is TGTGCCATCCGGAGCTCTGGGGCCAACGTCCTGACTTTC.

CDR3 loop: CASSSGTGGANKNIQYF. The CDR3 region has the DNA TGTGCCAGCAGCTCGGGGACAGGGGGCGCGAACAAAAACATTCAGTACTTC. The V call is TRBV27, the J call TRBJ2-4, with 12 positions matching TRBD1. This CDR3 region has 17 residues. Germline values: CDR1 MNHEY, CDR2 SMNVEV (reference sequence). The V and J ends lost 6 bases and 3 bases, in that order; junction bases with no gene match: 9.

This chain joins TRBV7-9 and TRBJ2-3, with D maybe TRBD1 (5 bases). Germline CDR1 reads SEHNR; CDR2 reads FQNEAQ (reference sequence). V gave up 1 base and J gave up 3 bases, with 17 bases separating them. The CDR3 length is 17 residues. CDR3 sequence (DNA): TGTGCCAGCAGCTTAGGTCAGGGATTCAGCATGACAGATACGCAGTATTTT. Translated, it gives CASSLGQGFSMTDTQYF.

V usage is TRBV28 and J usage is TRBJ2-7; 8 bases are a match to TRBD1. The CDR3 sequence is 13 residues long. Germline V gene lookup returns CDR1 MDHEN and CDR2 SYDVKM. The V gene end was trimmed by 6 bases and the J gene end by 5 bases; junction bases not matched to a gene: 6. The CDR3 sequence is CASRGQARNEQYF. The DNA of the CDR3 is TGTGCCAGCAGGGGACAGGCACGTAACGAGCAGTACTTC.

The rearrangement links TRBV6-6 to TRBJ1-2; D perhaps matches TRBD1 (5 bases). The V gene's germline CDR1 is MNHNY and CDR2 SVGAGI (reference sequence). V was cut by 4 bases and J by 3 bases, with 6 bases left in between. The CDR3 runs 12 residues. The CDR3 reads CASSFRDYGYTF. DNA of the CDR3: TGTGCCAGCAGTTTCAGGGACTATGGCTACACCTTC.

The V call is TRBV6-5, the J call TRBJ1-4; TRBD1 matches at 10 bases. Germline CDR1 reads MNHEY; CDR2 reads SVGAGI. This CDR3 is 14 amino acids long. Trimming cost V 7 bases and J 8 bases; bases outside gene matches: 7. The CDR3 here is CASTSGQGYEKLFF. CDR3 DNA: TGTGCCAGCACTTCGGGACAGGGGTACGAAAAACTGTTTTTT.

This sequence joins TRBV11-2 and TRBJ2-1, with TRBD2 identical over 12 bases. Germline-derived CDR1 and CDR2 are SGHAT and FQNNGV. The CDR3 covers 14 residues. The J segment lost 7 bases and the V segment lost 3 bases, leaving 1 base of the junction unmatched. The CDR3 DNA follows: TGTGCCAGCAGCTTCCTAGCGGGGGGGAATGAGCAGTTCTTC. It codes for CASSFLAGGNEQFF.